This T cell receptor (beta chain) emerged from a study of cytomegalovirus exposure and HLA in healthy donors. General study points: It was reportedly the case that the classifier diagnosed cytomegalovirus status with high specificity and sensitivity.

Remarks on this clone: Its matching antigen is unknown.

Produced via immunoSEQ multiplex PCR; TCRdb's table is partial and in-frame only. This table has over 200,000 clones, almost 90% appearing once. The sample was PBMCs. The sequence derives from a woman younger than 30 in good health and CMV-seronegative.

CDR3 region: CSVVPYHEGEGGYTF. CDR3 in DNA: TGCAGCGTTGTGCCCTATCACGAGGGAGAGGGTGGCTACACCTTC. The chain recombines TRBV29-1 with TRBJ1-2; D not certain. V was trimmed by 4 bases and J by 7 bases, leaving 22 bases between them. Germline V lookup: CDR1 SQVTM, CDR2 ANQGSEA. There are 15 residues in the CDR3.